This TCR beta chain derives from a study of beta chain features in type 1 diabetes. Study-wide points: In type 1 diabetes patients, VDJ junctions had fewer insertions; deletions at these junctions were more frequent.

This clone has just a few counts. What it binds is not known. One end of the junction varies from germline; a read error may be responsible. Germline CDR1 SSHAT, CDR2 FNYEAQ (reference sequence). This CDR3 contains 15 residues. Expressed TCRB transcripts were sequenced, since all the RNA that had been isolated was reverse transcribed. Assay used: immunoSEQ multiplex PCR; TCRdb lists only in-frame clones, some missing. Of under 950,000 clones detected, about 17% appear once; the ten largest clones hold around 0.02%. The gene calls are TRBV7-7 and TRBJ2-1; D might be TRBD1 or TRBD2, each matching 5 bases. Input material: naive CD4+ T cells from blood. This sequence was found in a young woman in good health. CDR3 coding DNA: TGTGCTAGCAGCCGGGACGTATCGGCTCGCAATGAGCAGTTCTTC. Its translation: CASSRDVSARNEQFF.